This T cell receptor (beta chain) was sequenced for a study of blood T cell repertoires in COVID-19. About the research overall: There were acute and convalescent COVID-19 samples, and they came from the United States, Italy and Spain. The analysed material was cDNA or gDNA that came from T cells, B-cell-depleted T cells, or PBMCs.

The authors' processing: Amplification from reference gene primers served as the basis for estimated nucleated cell counts. TCRdb's table, derived via immunoSEQ multiplex PCR, lists solely in-frame clones and lacks some. The V and J calls and the clone size are those of that table, but D and trimming were determined from the DNA. Found here are 40,000 to 45,000 clones, 90% of them singletons; the top ten hold roughly 5.2%. J was trimmed by 3 bases and V by 5 bases; bases with no gene match: 11. Germline lookup yields CDR1 SGHRS and CDR2 YFSETQ. The CDR3 spans 15 residues. The receptor's source is a human donor in a cohort sampled during active COVID-19. Source material: peripheral blood. The rearrangement joins TRBV5-1 to TRBJ2-7; 7 bases fit TRBD1. CDR3 in DNA: TGCGCCAGCAGGGGTATTCCGGGACAGAGCTACGAGCAGTACTTC. Its protein product is CASRGIPGQSYEQYF.